This T cell receptor (beta chain) was profiled in a study of spatial heterogeneity in lung cancer (dated by TCRdb to about 2019). Looking at the study overall: More beta-chain than alpha-chain transcripts were consistently detected, likely reflecting higher beta-chain transcript abundance. In the raw uncorrected reads, each unique combination of TCR and UMI appeared more than ten times on average. TCR alpha and beta repertoires were quantitatively compared across multiple tumor regions, matched nontumor lung and blood in non-small cell lung cancer. TCR repertoire features were related to nonsynonymous mutation counts determined by whole-exome sequencing of tumor tissue. Both alpha and beta chains were TCR-sequenced in 200 to 250 tumor regions, around 64 matched nontumor lung samples and 45 to 60 PBMC samples obtained at surgery. What the authors observed across the whole study: Confirming at a functional level the hypothesis that regional TCRs recognize regional mutations was considered to require additional single-cell paired TCR alpha and beta sequencing. Ubiquitous expanded tumor TCRs were detected in blood more often at tumor resection than at routine follow-up.

From the germline V gene (reference sequence), CDR1 is MNHNY and CDR2 is SVGAGI. The CDR3, from cysteine to phenylalanine, totals 15 residues. Solely the CDR3 DNA is kept, with 45 bases framed from the first base. Relative to germline, V is missing 4 bases and J is missing 2 bases, with 5 bases of the junction outside any gene match. About this clonotype itself: Which antigen it targets is not known. No much larger clone exists at a distance of one base, and base qualities are not known.

According to the study, the label for this sample's time point signals: sample taken at primary tumor resection. For TCR sequencing, whole RNA was extracted from tumor and nontumor lung tissue, or from cryopreserved PBMC samples, and no cell sorting was done. The donors were approximately 70 patients from the lung TRACERx cohort who had early-stage, untreated non-small cell lung cancer. Patients were selected for TCR sequencing only if sufficient RNA was available from at least two tumor regions. Receptor libraries were prepared by 5' RACE. The instrument given in TCRdb is NextSeq 500. In the TCR library protocol, a unique molecular identifier was attached to each TCR cDNA molecule so that PCR and sequencing errors could be corrected. Per the original workflow: TCR identification, UMI-based error correction and CDR3 extraction were performed with Decombinator tools. Expanded TCRs were defined as those above a frequency of 2 per 1,000, corresponding to the top 1% of the tumor frequency distribution. Renyi diversity was calculated using the R vegan package after each repertoire was subsampled 100 times to 5,000 TCRs. CDR3 similarity networks were constructed using string-kernel similarity of amino acid triplets, with links drawn between CDR3s whose pairwise similarity was above 0.82. TCRdb ran its own pipeline on the public reads, namely fastp trimming at Q25 and MiXCR clone calling, and kept in-frame beta chains. Duplicate CDR3 protein sequences are folded into a single record with the most common DNA and genes. The V and J calls were not made by the authors but by TCRdb's processing. The sample table records over 90,000 distinct CDR3 sequences; approximately 8.5% of these occur just once. The top ten clonotypes cover about 7% of the sample.

Sequenced here: PBMCs, sampled at surgery. This receptor was taken from a male donor with early-stage non-small cell lung cancer. The V and J genes are TRBV6-6 and TRBJ2-5, with 9 bases aligning to TRBD1. The nucleotide sequence is given as TGTGCCAGCAGTTGGCCGGGACAGGGACAAGAGACCCAGTACTTC. Its protein reads: CASSWPGQGQETQYF.